A single sample gave rise to the 8 T cell receptor beta chains below, sequenced in a study of blood T cell repertoires in COVID-19. This table comes from immunoSEQ multiplex PCR, and its TCRdb copy is limited to in-frame clones, with some not included. The sample lists tens of thousands of clones; 80% to 95% were seen once. The sample consisted of peripheral blood. These receptors were collected from a woman in her sixties with active COVID-19.

The rearrangement joins TRBV24-1 to TRBJ1-1; 7 bases align to TRBD1. V was pared by 3 bases and J by 0 bases, with 12 bases of the junction left unmatched. Germline CDR1 reads KGHDR; CDR2 reads SFDVKD. This CDR3 region has 18 residues. This CDR3 is CATSDPGGLGTLNTEAFF. Written as DNA, the CDR3 is TGTGCCACCAGTGATCCAGGGGGGTTAGGGACCTTGAACACTGAAGCTTTCTTT.

The V call is TRBV29-1, the J call TRBJ2-4; TRBD1 matches 7 bases. The CDR3 has 12 residues. Germline CDR1 and CDR2: SQVTM and ANQGSEA. V lost 4 bases to trimming and J lost 7 bases; unmatched junction nucleotides: 4. CDR3 nucleotides: TGCAGCGTTGGGACAGGTCAGAACATTCAGTACTTC. This sequence encodes CSVGTGQNIQYF.

CDR3 sequence reads: CASSSPRGGDQGANYGYTF. CDR3 nucleotide sequence: TGTGCCAGTAGTAGTCCCCGAGGAGGGGACCAGGGAGCTAACTATGGCTACACCTTC. J is TRBJ1-2 and V is TRBV19; TRBD1 might be the D (5 bases). V was cut by 4 bases and J by 0 bases, with 24 bases left in between. The CDR3 covers 19 residues. The germline V gene has CDR1 LNHDA and CDR2 SQIVND (reference sequence).

This clone was seen only once. This sequence joins TRBV7-9 and TRBJ1-6; D is ambiguous. This CDR3 region has 12 residues. Per the germline V gene, CDR1 is SEHNR and CDR2 is FQNEAQ (reference sequence). V dropped 3 bases and J dropped 10 bases, with 7 bases sitting between them. The CDR3, as DNA: TGTGCCAGCAGCTTCCAGGAATCACCCCTCCACTTT. Residues: CASSFQESPLHF.

This clone was found once. The genes are TRBV27 and TRBJ2-7; D is perhaps TRBD1 (6 bases). The germline V gene encodes CDR1 MNHEY and CDR2 SMNVEV (reference sequence). The germline V and J ends were trimmed by 2 bases and 5 bases, with 13 bases remaining between them. The CDR3 runs to 14 residues. In nucleotides, the CDR3 is TGTGCCAGCAGTTTAAGGTCAGGGGACAACGAGCAGTACTTC. This translates into CASSLRSGDNEQYF.

The J gene is TRBJ2-1, the V gene TRBV10-2; tentative D call: TRBD2 (7 bases). The V gene's germline CDR1 is WSHSY and CDR2 SAAADI. V was pared by 6 bases and J by 9 bases, with 15 bases between. The CDR3 sequence is 13 residues long. CDR3 DNA: TGCGCCAGCAGGAGGGGGGGGAGTGTTGAGCAGTTCTTC. It codes for CASRRGGSVEQFF.

This clone has only one observation. J is TRBJ2-7 and V is TRBV27, with D possibly being TRBD1 (6 bases). V dropped 6 bases and J dropped 0 bases, with 12 bases sitting between them. CDR3 size: 14 residues. Germline V lookup: CDR1 MNHEY, CDR2 SMNVEV (reference sequence). The CDR3 DNA is TGTGCCAGCAGATCGCAGGGGAGCTCCTACGAGCAGTACTTC. The encoded protein is CASRSQGSSYEQYF.

The chain joins TRBV5-6 to TRBJ1-3; the match to TRBD1 covers 8 bases. With 2 bases clipped from V and 9 bases from J, the junction kept 7 bases outside the gene matches. In germline, CDR1 is SGHDT, CDR2 YYEEEE. The CDR3 loop spans 14 amino acids. Here the CDR3 DNA reads TGTGCCAGCAGCTTTGGCAGGGGGCAAAGCACCATATATTTT. It is translated as CASSFGRGQSTIYF.